This T cell receptor beta chain was retrieved from a study of human T cells and chemical hapten exposure. One entry per CDR3 protein results from TCRdb running MiXCR on the RACE reads. In the table there are about 120,000 distinct CDR3 sequences, approximately 13% of which are singletons. The CDR3 is 18 amino acids. V shed 2 bases and J 5 bases; nucleotides not matched to a gene: 12. In germline, CDR1 is MNHNY, CDR2 SVGAGI (reference sequence). This clonotype was observed a few times. The time point was: pre-sensitization, week 0. Treatment in this sample: therapeutic diphenylcyclopropenone sensitization with weekly scalp DPC.

The sample consisted of whole blood, taken in connection with sensitization to the hapten diphenylcyclopropenone (DPC). The chain uses TRBV6-6 and TRBJ2-1; TRBD1 matches at 10 bases. The receptor's source is a woman between 18 and 29 years old with alopecia areata. Some clones in this sample may be carry-over from other donors' samples. CDR3 coding DNA: TGTGCCAGCAGTTACGAGTTTTTGGGGACAGGGGACCACAATGAGCAGTTCTTC. Amino acid sequence: CASSYEFLGTGDHNEQFF.